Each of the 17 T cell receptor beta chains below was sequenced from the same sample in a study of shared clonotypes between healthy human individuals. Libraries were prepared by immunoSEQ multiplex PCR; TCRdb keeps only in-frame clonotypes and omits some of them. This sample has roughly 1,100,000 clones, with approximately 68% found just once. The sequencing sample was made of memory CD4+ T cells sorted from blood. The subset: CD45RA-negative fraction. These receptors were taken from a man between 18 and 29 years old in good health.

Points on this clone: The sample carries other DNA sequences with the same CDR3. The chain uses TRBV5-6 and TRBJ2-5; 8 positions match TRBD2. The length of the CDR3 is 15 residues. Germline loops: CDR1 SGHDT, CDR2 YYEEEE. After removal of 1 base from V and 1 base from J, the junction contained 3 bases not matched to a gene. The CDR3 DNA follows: TGTGCCAGCAGCTTGAGCGGGGGAGGCCAAGAGACCCAGTACTTC. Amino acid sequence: CASSLSGGGQETQYF.

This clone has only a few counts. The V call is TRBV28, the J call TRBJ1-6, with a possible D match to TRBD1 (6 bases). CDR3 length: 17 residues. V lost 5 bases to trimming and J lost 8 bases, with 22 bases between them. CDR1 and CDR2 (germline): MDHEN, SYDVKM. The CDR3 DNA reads TGTGCCAGCAGTCCCCCAGGGGCCCCGGTTGAGTATTCACCCCTCCACTTT. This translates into CASSPPGAPVEYSPLHF.

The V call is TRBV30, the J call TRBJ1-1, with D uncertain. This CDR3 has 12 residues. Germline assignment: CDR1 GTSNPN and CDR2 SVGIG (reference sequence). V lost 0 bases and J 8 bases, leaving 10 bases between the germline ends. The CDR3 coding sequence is TGTGCCTGGAGTGTACAAACACCCGAAGCTTTCTTT. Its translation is CAWSVQTPEAFF.

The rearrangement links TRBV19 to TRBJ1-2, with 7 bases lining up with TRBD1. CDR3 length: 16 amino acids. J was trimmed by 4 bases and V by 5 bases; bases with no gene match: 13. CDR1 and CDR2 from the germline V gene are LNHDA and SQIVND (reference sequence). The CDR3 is CASSDSSGTEGYGYTF. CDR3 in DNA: TGTGCCAGTAGTGATTCATCCGGGACAGAAGGCTATGGCTACACCTTC.

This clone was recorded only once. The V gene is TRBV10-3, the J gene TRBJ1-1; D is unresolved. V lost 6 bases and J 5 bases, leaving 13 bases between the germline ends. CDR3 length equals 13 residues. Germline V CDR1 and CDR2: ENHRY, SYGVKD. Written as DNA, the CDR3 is TGTGCCATCAGCCGTGAGGTGGGGACTGAAGCTTTCTTT. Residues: CAISREVGTEAFF.

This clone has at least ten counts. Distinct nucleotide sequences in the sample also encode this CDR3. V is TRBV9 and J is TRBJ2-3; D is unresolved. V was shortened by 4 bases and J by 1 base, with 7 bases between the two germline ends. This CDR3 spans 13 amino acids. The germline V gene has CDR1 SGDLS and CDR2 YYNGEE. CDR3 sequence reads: CASSPPGTDTQYF. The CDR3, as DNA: TGTGCCAGCAGCCCCCCCGGCACAGATACGCAGTATTTT.

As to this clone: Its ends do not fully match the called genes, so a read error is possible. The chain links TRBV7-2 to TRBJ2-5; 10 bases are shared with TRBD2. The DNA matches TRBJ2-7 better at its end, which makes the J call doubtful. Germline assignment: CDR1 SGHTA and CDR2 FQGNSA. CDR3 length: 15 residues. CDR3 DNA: TGTGCCAGCAGCCTCCTAGCGGGAGTCTCCCACGAGCAGTACTTC. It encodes CASSLLAGVSHEQYF.

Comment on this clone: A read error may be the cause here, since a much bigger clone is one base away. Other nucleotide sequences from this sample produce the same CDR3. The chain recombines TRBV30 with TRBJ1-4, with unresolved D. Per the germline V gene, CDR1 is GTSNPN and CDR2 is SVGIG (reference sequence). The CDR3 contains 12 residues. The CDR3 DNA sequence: TGTGCATGGAGCGTCCATCATGAAAAACTGTTTTTT. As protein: CAWSVHHEKLFF.

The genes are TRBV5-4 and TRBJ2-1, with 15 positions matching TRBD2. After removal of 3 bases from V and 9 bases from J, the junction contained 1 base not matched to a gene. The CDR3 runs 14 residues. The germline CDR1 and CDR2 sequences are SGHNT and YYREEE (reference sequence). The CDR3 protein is CASSSGLAGGEQFF. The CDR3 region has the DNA TGTGCCAGCAGCTCGGGACTAGCGGGAGGTGAGCAGTTCTTC.

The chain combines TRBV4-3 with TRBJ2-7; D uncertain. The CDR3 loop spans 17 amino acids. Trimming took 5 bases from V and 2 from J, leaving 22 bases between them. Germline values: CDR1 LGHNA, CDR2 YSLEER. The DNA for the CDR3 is TGCGCCAGCAGCTCACGGTGGCCCCTCCTCATCCCCTACGAGCAGTACTTC. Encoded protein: CASSSRWPLLIPYEQYF.

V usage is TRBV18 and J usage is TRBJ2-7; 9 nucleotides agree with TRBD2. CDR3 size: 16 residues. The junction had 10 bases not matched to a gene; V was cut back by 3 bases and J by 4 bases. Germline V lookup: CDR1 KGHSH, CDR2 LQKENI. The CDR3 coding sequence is TGTGCCAGCTCACCTATCTTGGCGGGAGGGGCATACGAGCAGTACTTC. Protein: CASSPILAGGAYEQYF.

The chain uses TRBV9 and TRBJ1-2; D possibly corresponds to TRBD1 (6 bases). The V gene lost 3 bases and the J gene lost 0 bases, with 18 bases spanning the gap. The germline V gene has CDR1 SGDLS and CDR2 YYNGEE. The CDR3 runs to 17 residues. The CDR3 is CASSDPERDNTNYGYTF. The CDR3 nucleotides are TGTGCCAGCAGCGACCCGGAACGGGACAACACTAACTATGGCTACACCTTC.

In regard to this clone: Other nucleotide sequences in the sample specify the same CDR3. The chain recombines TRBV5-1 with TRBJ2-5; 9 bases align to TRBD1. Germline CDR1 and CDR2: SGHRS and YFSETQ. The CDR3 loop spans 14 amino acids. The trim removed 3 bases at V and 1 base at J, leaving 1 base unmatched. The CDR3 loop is CASSWGQGQETQYF. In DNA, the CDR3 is TGCGCCAGCAGCTGGGGACAGGGCCAAGAGACCCAGTACTTC.

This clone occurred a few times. Here the CDR3 reads CASSLDYIGEQFF. In DNA form, the CDR3 reads TGTGCCAGCAGCTTAGATTATATCGGTGAGCAGTTCTTC. The chain links TRBV7-2 to TRBJ2-1; D remains ambiguous. From germline, CDR1 is SGHTA and CDR2 FQGNSA. The CDR3 extends over 13 amino acids. V lost 1 base and J lost 9, with 10 bases in between.

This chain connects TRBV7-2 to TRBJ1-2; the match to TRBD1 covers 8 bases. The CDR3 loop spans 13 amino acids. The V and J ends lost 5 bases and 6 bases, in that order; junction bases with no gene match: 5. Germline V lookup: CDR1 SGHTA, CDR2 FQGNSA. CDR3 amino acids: CASSLRTGNGYTF. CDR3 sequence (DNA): TGTGCCAGCAGCCTGAGGACAGGGAATGGCTACACCTTC.

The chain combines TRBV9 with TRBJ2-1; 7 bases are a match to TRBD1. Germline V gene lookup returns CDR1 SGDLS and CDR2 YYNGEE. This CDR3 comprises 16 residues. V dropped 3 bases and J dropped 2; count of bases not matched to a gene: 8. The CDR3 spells CASSETPGQPYNEQFF. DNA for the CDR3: TGTGCCAGCAGCGAGACCCCGGGACAGCCCTACAATGAGCAGTTCTTC.

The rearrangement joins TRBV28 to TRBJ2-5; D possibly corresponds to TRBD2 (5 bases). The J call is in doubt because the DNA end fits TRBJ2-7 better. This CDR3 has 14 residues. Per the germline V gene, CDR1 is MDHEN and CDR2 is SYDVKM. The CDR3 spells CASSSSDFPYEQYF. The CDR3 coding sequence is TGTGCCAGCAGTTCCTCGGACTTCCCCTACGAGCAGTACTTC.